This section outlines one TCR beta chain sequence together with its context. Clones were sequenced by immunoSEQ multiplex PCR, and TCRdb holds only the in-frame ones, with some missing. The sample includes about 220,000 clones, 82% of them seen just once. This record belongs to a study of blood T cell repertoires in COVID-19. The wider study: The United States, Italy and Spain supplied acute and convalescent COVID-19 samples. T cells, B-cell-depleted T cells, or PBMCs provided the cDNA or gDNA that served as material.

With 7 bases removed from V and 6 bases from J, the gap between germline ends came to 14 bases. Germline values: CDR1 LNHDA, CDR2 SQIVND (reference sequence). The CDR3 sequence is 13 residues long. The chain employs TRBV19 and TRBJ2-3; possibly TRBD2 for D (5 bases). The source is a woman aged 80 or older with acute or convalescent COVID-19. The specimen sequenced was peripheral blood. CDR3 sequence: CASTSPRGDTQYF. The CDR3 nucleotides are TGTGCCAGTACCTCCCCGCGAGGGGATACGCAGTATTTT. Full variable domain (outside the CDR3, taken from reference TRBV19 and TRBJ2-3): DGGITQSPKYLFRKEGQNVTLSCEQNLNHDAMYWYRQDPGQGLRLIYYSQIVNDFQKGDIAEGYSVSREKKESFPLTVTSAQKNPTAFYLCASTSPRGDTQYFGPGTRLTVL.